This T cell receptor (beta chain) was captured by sequencing in a study of T cells in localized non-small cell lung cancer. Study-wide findings and caveats: There was an association of higher blood T cell density with longer overall survival. Uninvolved adjacent lung, not tumor, had the highest T cell clonality. In adjacent lung appeared a median around 60 of the top 100 tumor clones. Analysis by sequencing included only one tumor region, so heterogeneity remains possible.

Regarding this clone: The antigen is unknown.

With 5 bases removed from V and 4 bases from J, the gap between germline ends came to 11 bases. The CDR3 has 13 residues. Germline CDR1 MNHNS, CDR2 SASEGT. The method was immunoSEQ multiplex PCR; TCRdb's version includes in-frame clones alone and lacks a portion of them. The sample records over 8,500 clones, 85% being singletons. The chain is built from TRBV6-1 and TRBJ2-5; D not resolved. The input for sequencing was peripheral blood, taken before any cancer treatment. The origin of this receptor is a male donor aged 60 or over with stage III lung adenocarcinoma. CDR3 region: CASSLEKVETQYF. The CDR3 nucleotides are TGTGCCAGCAGTTTAGAGAAGGTAGAGACCCAGTACTTC.